This TCR beta chain stems from a study of cytomegalovirus exposure and HLA in healthy donors. In the PCR, 60 Vbeta and 13 Jbeta primers were used. Sequenced by immunoSEQ multiplex PCR; TCRdb stores in-frame clones only, minus some. The data hold some 140,000 clones, with roughly 83% observed a single time. This CDR3 is built from 17 residues. Germline loops: CDR1 SNHLY, CDR2 FYNNEI. V trimming: 6 bases; J trimming: 3 bases; junction bases outside the gene matches: 14. This chain links TRBV2 with TRBJ1-3, with 7 bases lining up with TRBD1. Sequenced: PBMCs. This sequence originates from a man aged 25 to 45 in good health and CMV-seropositive. CDR3 amino acids: CASRRGTELSFGNTIYF. CDR3 bases: TGTGCCAGCAGGAGGGGGACAGAATTGTCCTTTGGAAACACCATATATTTT.